This T cell receptor beta chain was captured in a study of OX40 agonist ivuxolimab in advanced cancers. Looking at the study overall: It was ivuxolimab, an agonistic anti-OX40 (CD134) antibody, that patients were treated with. A mean age of roughly 66 years, range about 23 to 80, was recorded, and under 85% were male. Therapy given before enrollment (anti-PD-1, anti-PD-L1 or anti-CTLA-4) was allowed, and 40% had some.

With respect to this clone: Its antigen remains unidentified.

Clones were sequenced by immunoSEQ multiplex PCR, and TCRdb holds only the in-frame ones, with some missing. This table has roughly 56,000 clones, roughly 84% appearing once. V was shortened by 2 bases and J by 2 bases, with 7 bases between the two germline ends. The V gene's germline CDR1 is SGHVS and CDR2 FNYEAQ. CDR3 length: 13 amino acids. General study findings and limits: By week 6 at 0.1 to 3.0 mg/kg, blood CD4+ and CD8+ T cells had expanded clonally.

V usage is TRBV7-6 and J usage is TRBJ2-7, with D possibly TRBD1 on 6 matching bases. This specimen consisted of CD4+ or CD8+ T cells sorted from blood, obtained in a trial of the OX40 agonist ivuxolimab. The sequence derives from an adult with an advanced solid tumor such as melanoma, head and neck, liver or kidney cancer. CDR3 in DNA: TGTGCCAGCAGCTTAAACAGGGCCTACGAGCAGTACTTC. This sequence encodes CASSLNRAYEQYF.